This TCR beta chain stems from a study of blood T cell repertoires in COVID-19. Trimming removed 4 bases from V and 6 bases from J; junction bases left unmatched: 3. The CDR3 covers 13 residues. From germline, CDR1 is SGHRS and CDR2 YFSETQ. Profiling relied on immunoSEQ multiplex PCR, and the TCRdb table lists in-frame clones only, not all of them. The sample yields roughly 220,000 clones, just under 85% seen once. What was sequenced was PBMCs or T cells enriched from blood (not recorded which). This rearrangement joins TRBV5-1 to TRBJ1-1; 10 nucleotides agree with TRBD1. The sequence came from a woman in her thirties or forties with acute COVID-19. CDR3 sequence (DNA): TGCGCCAGCAGCAGGGGACAGGGGTCTGAAGCTTTCTTT. It is translated as CASSRGQGSEAFF.